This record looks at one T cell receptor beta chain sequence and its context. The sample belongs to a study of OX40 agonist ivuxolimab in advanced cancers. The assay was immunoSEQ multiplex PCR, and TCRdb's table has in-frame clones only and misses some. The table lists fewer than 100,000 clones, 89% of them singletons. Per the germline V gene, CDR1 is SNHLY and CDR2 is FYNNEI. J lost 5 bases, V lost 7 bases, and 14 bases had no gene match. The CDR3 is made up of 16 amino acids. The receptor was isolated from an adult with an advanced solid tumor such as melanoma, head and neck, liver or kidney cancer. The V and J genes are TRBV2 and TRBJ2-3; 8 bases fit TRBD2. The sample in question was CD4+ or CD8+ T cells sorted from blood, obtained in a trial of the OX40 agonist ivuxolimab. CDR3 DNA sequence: TGTGCCAGCATCCGGGGGGGGAATCTTGAGGTAGATACGCAGTATTTT. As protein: CASIRGGNLEVDTQYF.